Following are 5 T cell receptor beta chains from one sample sequenced in a study of cytomegalovirus exposure and HLA in healthy donors. PCR was performed using 60 Vbeta and 13 Jbeta primers. The data were produced by immunoSEQ multiplex PCR, yet TCRdb's version contains in-frame clones alone and is incomplete. This sample yields some 100,000 clones, of which more than 65% are seen a single time; more than 0.95% belongs to the top ten. Material: PBMCs. All receptors come from a woman in her late teens or twenties in good health and CMV-seronegative.

The gene calls are TRBV4-2 and TRBJ1-1; D possibly corresponds to TRBD1 (6 bases). The V end lost 0 bases, the J end lost 4 bases, and 12 bases lay between the germline ends. The CDR3 loop spans 15 amino acids. Germline loops: CDR1 LGHNA, CDR2 YNFKEQ. CDR3 loop: CASSQEGRGSTEAFF. CDR3 DNA: TGTGCCAGCAGCCAAGAGGGCAGGGGTAGCACTGAAGCTTTCTTT.

V gene TRBV7-8 combines with J gene TRBJ2-5; TRBD2 matches 12 bases. The J call is uncertain, as TRBJ2-7 better fits the DNA end. CDR3 length: 15 amino acids. Germline CDR1 reads SGHVS; CDR2 reads FQNEAQ. The CDR3 here is CASSLTSGSHNEQYF. CDR3 sequence (DNA): TGTGCCAGCAGCTTGACTAGCGGGAGTCACAACGAGCAGTACTTC.

This chain joins TRBV5-6 and TRBJ1-5, with D possibly matching TRBD1 (6 bases). The CDR3 runs to 19 residues. CDR1 SGHDT and CDR2 YYEEEE come from the germline V gene. The ends were cut back, 1 base at V and 4 bases at J, with 24 bases in the middle. The CDR3 DNA is TGTGCCAGCAGCTTGTCCCGAGTACTGTCCCGGGACACAAATCAGCCCCAGCATTTT. Protein: CASSLSRVLSRDTNQPQHF.

The chain joins TRBV5-1 to TRBJ2-7; D gene unclear. This CDR3 contains 13 residues. Deletions cut 4 bases from V and 5 bases from J, with 13 bases between. Germline lookup yields CDR1 SGHRS and CDR2 YFSETQ. CDR3: CASSPGPIHEQYF. The CDR3 bases are TGCGCCAGCAGCCCCGGTCCGATACACGAGCAGTACTTC.

As for this clone: The junction shows a germline mismatch at one end, possibly a read error. V usage is TRBV7-9 and J usage is TRBJ2-1; D is ambiguous. Germline V gene data show CDR1 as SEHNR and CDR2 as FQNEAQ (reference sequence). This CDR3 has 18 residues. The CDR3 region has the DNA TGTTCCAGCAGCAATTCATCCTCGGGTCGCCTCTCCTACAATGAGCAGTTCTTC. Encoded protein: CSSSNSSSGRLSYNEQFF.